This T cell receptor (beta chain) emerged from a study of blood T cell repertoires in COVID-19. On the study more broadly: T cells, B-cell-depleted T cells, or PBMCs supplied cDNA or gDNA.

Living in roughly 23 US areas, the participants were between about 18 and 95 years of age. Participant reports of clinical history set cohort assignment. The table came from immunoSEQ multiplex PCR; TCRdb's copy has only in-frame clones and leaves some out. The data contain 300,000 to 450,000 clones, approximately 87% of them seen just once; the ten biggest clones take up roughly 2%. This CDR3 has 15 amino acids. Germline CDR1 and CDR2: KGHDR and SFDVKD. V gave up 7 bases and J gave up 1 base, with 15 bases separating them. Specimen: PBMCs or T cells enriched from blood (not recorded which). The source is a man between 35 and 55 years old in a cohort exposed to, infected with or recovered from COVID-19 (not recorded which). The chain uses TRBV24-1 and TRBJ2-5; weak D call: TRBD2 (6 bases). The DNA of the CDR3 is TGTGCCACCAGCCTGGGGGGAGGACTCCAAGAGACCCAGTACTTC. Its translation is CATSLGGGLQETQYF.